The T cell receptor beta chain described here comes from a study of radiotherapy plus CTLA-4 blockade in lung cancer. Study background: Of the patients, roughly 20% showed objective responses and around 34% attained disease control.

Remarks on this clone: The antigen remains undetermined.

Only in-frame clones appear in the TCRdb table, and some are missing; sequencing was by immunoSEQ multiplex PCR. Among 95,000 to 150,000 clones, 80% to 90% were seen once, and the ten largest hold 6.9%. This CDR3 region has 15 residues. Trimming left V 8 bases short and J 5 bases short, with 21 bases between. Looked up from germline, CDR1 is SNHLY and CDR2 is FYNNEI. The study gave focal radiation plus ipilimumab CTLA-4 blockade to patients with chemo-refractory metastatic non-small-cell lung cancer. Study-wide points: After treatment with radiotherapy plus ipilimumab, TCR clones that came from the tumor expanded in blood.

The TCR was taken from a human donor with non-small cell lung cancer that progressed on radiotherapy plus ipilimumab. The chain combines TRBV2 with TRBJ2-5; D may be TRBD1 (5 bases). The sequencing here drew on peripheral blood, taken from a patient treated with radiotherapy plus ipilimumab. CDR3 in DNA: TGTGCCAGCGATAGGGGCAGGTCCTGGATGGAGACCCAGTACTTC. Its translation: CASDRGRSWMETQYF.